This passage covers 11 T cell receptor beta chains from one sample sequenced in a study of blood T cell repertoires in COVID-19. The method was immunoSEQ multiplex PCR; TCRdb's version includes in-frame clones alone and lacks a portion of them. The data contain approximately 300,000 clones, around 86% of them seen just once; the ten biggest clones take up roughly 10%. Sequenced: PBMCs or T cells enriched from blood (not recorded which). These receptors came from a young woman who had recovered from COVID-19.

This clone was observed a single time. The chain couples TRBV5-1 to TRBJ2-7, with 8 bases matching TRBD2. Losses at the gene ends were 0 bases for V and 6 bases for J; bases not matched to a gene: 8. The CDR3 extends over 15 amino acids. CDR1 and CDR2 (germline): SGHRS, YFSETQ. Written as DNA, the CDR3 is TGCGCCAGCAGCTTGGGACAGTACGCGGGGGGCGAGCAGTACTTC. Translating gives CASSLGQYAGGEQYF.

V and J are TRBV24-1 and TRBJ1-5, with no clear D. V was pared by 0 bases and J by 5 bases, with 13 bases between. The CDR3 length is 16 residues. Germline V gene lookup returns CDR1 KGHDR and CDR2 SFDVKD. CDR3 in amino acids: CATSDLRGTDYQPQHF. The CDR3 coding sequence is TGTGCCACCAGTGATTTGCGGGGTACAGACTATCAGCCCCAGCATTTT.

This chain uses TRBV28 with TRBJ2-7; TRBD2 matches 7 bases. The CDR3 extends over 15 amino acids. V lost 3 bases and J lost 0; bases outside the gene matches: 5. Germline-derived CDR1 and CDR2 are MDHEN and SYDVKM. Here the CDR3 DNA reads TGTGCCAGCAGTTTTTGGGGGGAGGGCTCCTACGAGCAGTACTTC. This translates into CASSFWGEGSYEQYF.

The sample holds a few counts of this clone. J is TRBJ1-1 and V is TRBV28; no firm D call. V gave up 5 bases and J gave up 3 bases, with 16 bases separating them. The germline CDR1 and CDR2 sequences are MDHEN and SYDVKM. The CDR3 covers 15 residues. In DNA form, the CDR3 reads TGTGCCAGCAGTCCCATCGGGAGGGATCACACTGAAGCTTTCTTT. It translates to CASSPIGRDHTEAFF.

J is TRBJ1-4 and V is TRBV10-3; D is ambiguous. This CDR3 spans 13 amino acids. Germline V gene data show CDR1 as ENHRY and CDR2 as SYGVKD. V lost 2 bases and J 6 bases, leaving 7 bases between the germline ends. CDR3 sequence (DNA): TGTGCCATCAGTGAGCGCCCGGATGAAAAACTGTTTTTT. This translates into CAISERPDEKLFF.

V gene TRBV28 combines with J gene TRBJ1-3; TRBD1 agrees at 9 bases. The CDR3 extends over 14 amino acids. The V gene end was trimmed by 2 bases and the J gene end by 8 bases; junction bases not matched to a gene: 4. The germline V gene has CDR1 MDHEN and CDR2 SYDVKM. DNA for the CDR3: TGTGCCAGCAGTTTAGGGGACAGGGCATACACCATATATTTT. This encodes CASSLGDRAYTIYF.

The genes are TRBV7-3 and TRBJ2-2; D is perhaps TRBD1 (6 bases). The CDR3 extends over 14 amino acids. Trimming took 5 bases from V and 5 from J, leaving 12 bases between them. The V gene's germline CDR1 is SGHTA and CDR2 FQGTGA. Written as DNA, the CDR3 is TGTGCCAGCAGCGCAGGGGCGCGTACCGGGGAGCTGTTTTTT. Encoded protein: CASSAGARTGELFF.

V is TRBV6-1 and J is TRBJ1-5, with 7 bases fitting TRBD1. CDR3 size: 13 residues. The V gene end was trimmed by 1 base and the J gene end by 12 bases; junction bases not matched to a gene: 6. The germline CDR1 and CDR2 sequences are MNHNS and SASEGT. The CDR3 region is CASSEVDRESQHF. The CDR3 coding sequence is TGTGCCAGCAGTGAAGTCGACAGGGAGAGCCAGCATTTT.

This clone turned up a few times. V gene TRBV3-1 (or the pseudogene TRBV3-2) combines with J gene TRBJ2-3; D is ambiguous. The V end was cut by 4 bases, the J end by 1 base, with 6 bases between. This CDR3 region has 13 residues. The germline V gene encodes CDR1 LGHDT and CDR2 YNNKEL (reference sequence). CDR3 in amino acids: CASSPSGTDTQYF. The CDR3 DNA reads TGTGCCAGCAGCCCCTCCGGCACAGATACGCAGTATTTT.

V and J are TRBV27 and TRBJ1-6, with a possible D match to TRBD1 (5 bases). CDR1 and CDR2 from the germline V gene are MNHEY and SMNVEV (reference sequence). This CDR3 spans 15 amino acids. The V end lost 2 bases, the J end lost 7 bases, and 12 bases lay between the germline ends. CDR3 protein: CASSLLTAMNSPLHF. For the CDR3, the DNA is TGTGCCAGCAGTTTACTGACAGCGATGAATTCACCCCTCCACTTT.

Written as DNA, the CDR3 is TGTGCCTGTTCCTCGGGGGGCTACACCTTC. Amino acid sequence: CACSSGGYTF. The chain combines TRBV30 with TRBJ1-2; the D is unclear. The CDR3 loop spans 10 amino acids. Trimming shortened V by 6 bases and J by 8 bases, and 10 bases separated the two germline ends. CDR1 is GTSNPN and CDR2 is SVGIG in the germline V gene (reference sequence). The full variable domain, in which reference TRBV30 and TRBJ1-2 provide the parts outside the CDR3, is SQTIHQWPATLVQPVGSPLSLECTVEGTSNPNLYWYRQAAGRGLQLLFYSVGIGQISSEVPQNLSASRPQDRQFILSSKKLLLSDSGFYLCACSSGGYTFGSGTRLTVV.